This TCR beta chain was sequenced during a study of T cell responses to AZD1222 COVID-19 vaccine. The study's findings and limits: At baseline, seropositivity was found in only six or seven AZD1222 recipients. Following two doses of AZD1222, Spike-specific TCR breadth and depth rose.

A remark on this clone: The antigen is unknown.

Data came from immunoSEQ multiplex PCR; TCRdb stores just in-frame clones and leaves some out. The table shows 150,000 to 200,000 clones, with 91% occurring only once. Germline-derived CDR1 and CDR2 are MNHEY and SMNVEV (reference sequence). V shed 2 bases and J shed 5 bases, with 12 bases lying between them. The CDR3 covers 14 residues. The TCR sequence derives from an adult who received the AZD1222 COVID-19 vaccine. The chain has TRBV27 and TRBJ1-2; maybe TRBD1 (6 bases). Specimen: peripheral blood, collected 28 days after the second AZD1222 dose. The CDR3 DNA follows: TGTGCCAGCAGTTTAACGGGCAGGGGATATGGCTACACCTTC. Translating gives CASSLTGRGYGYTF.